This T cell receptor beta chain was recorded in a study of T cells expressing NK-cell markers. The V gene's germline CDR1 is SGHRS and CDR2 YFSETQ. The CDR3 covers 13 residues. As the method of synthesis, 5'RACE template switching with UMIs yielded TCR beta cDNA. TCRdb re-called the 5' RACE reads, yielding one record per CDR3 amino acid sequence without DNA. This sample's clone table lists some 410,000 distinct CDR3 sequences. Sequenced material: blood T cells: a sorted CD56 or NKG2C T cell subset, CD4+ or CD8+ T cells, or bulk PBMC T cells (not recorded which). V is TRBV5-1 and J is TRBJ2-3; TCRdb picks TRBD1, but there is no DNA to check that call. The clonotype comes from a woman aged 18-69 years in good health. The CDR3: CASDLGGADTQYF.